The rows below give T cell receptor beta chains drawn from one sample of a study of PD-L1 blockade in urothelial cancer. Only in-frame clones appear in the TCRdb table, and some are missing; sequencing was by immunoSEQ multiplex PCR. The sample lists more than 45,000 clones, roughly 80% seen once, with 3.5% to 4.5% in the top ten. This specimen was PBMCs, taken around atezolizumab (anti-PD-L1) treatment. These receptors came from a man aged 65 to 85 with urothelial cancer. The CDR3 runs from the conserved cysteine through the conserved F or W. Each record gives: V gene, J gene, CDR3 protein.

V gene: TRBV7-3
J gene: TRBJ2-1
CDR3 protein: CASSLTSSGGAFEQFF

V gene: TRBV2
J gene: TRBJ2-5
CDR3 protein: CASRTGSAIQETQYF

V gene: TRBV5-1
J gene: TRBJ1-2
CDR3 protein: CASSPDPGLGGYTF

V gene: TRBV23-1
J gene: TRBJ1-6
CDR3 protein: CASSQPTSGRELSSYNSPLHF

V gene: TRBV6-5
J gene: TRBJ2-3
CDR3 protein: CASSRTGGETDTQYF

V gene: TRBV10-3
J gene: TRBJ1-1
CDR3 protein: CAAARRNTEAFF

V gene: TRBV7-3
J gene: TRBJ1-1
CDR3 protein: CASSLNSGAKNTEAFF

V gene: TRBV5-3
J gene: TRBJ1-2
CDR3 protein: CASKTGEDYGYTF

V gene: TRBV18
J gene: TRBJ2-7
CDR3 protein: CASSPRDSFYEQYF

V gene: TRBV5-1
J gene: TRBJ1-3
CDR3 protein: CASSLTGHSSGNTIYF

V gene: TRBV28
J gene: TRBJ2-5
CDR3 protein: CASSFYAGGETQYF

V gene: TRBV5-1
J gene: TRBJ1-2
CDR3 protein: CASSLDVIANYGYTF

V gene: TRBV19
J gene: TRBJ1-5
CDR3 protein: CASSIRGNQPQHF

V gene: TRBV5-4
J gene: TRBJ2-5
CDR3 protein: CASTVGQQETQYF

V gene: TRBV18
J gene: TRBJ2-5
CDR3 protein: CASSLDRGQETQYF

V gene: TRBV4-1
J gene: TRBJ1-3
CDR3 protein: CASSRSRGSGNTIYF

V gene: TRBV6-5
J gene: TRBJ1-2
CDR3 protein: CASRPTGETYGYTF

V gene: TRBV5-4
J gene: TRBJ1-1
CDR3 protein: CASSWGGGAGENTEAFF

V gene: TRBV9
J gene: TRBJ2-1
CDR3 protein: CASSVATYNEQFF

V gene: TRBV19
J gene: TRBJ1-5
CDR3 protein: CASSIRQGPNQPQHF

V gene: TRBV5-1
J gene: TRBJ2-2
CDR3 protein: CASSLQGAVVTGELFF

V gene: TRBV18
J gene: TRBJ2-7
CDR3 protein: CASSINRGEDEQYF

V gene: TRBV19
J gene: TRBJ2-7
CDR3 protein: CASSHKTSGSYEQYF

V gene: TRBV19
J gene: TRBJ2-2
CDR3 protein: CASSGGRGIGELFF

V gene: TRBV7-7
J gene: TRBJ2-1
CDR3 protein: CASSLAPSSYNEQFF

V gene: TRBV29-1
J gene: TRBJ1-1
CDR3 protein: CSVDSSSEAFF

V gene: TRBV5-1
J gene: TRBJ2-3
CDR3 protein: CASSPGTGEDTQYF

V gene: TRBV11-2
J gene: TRBJ2-1
CDR3 protein: CASSLAGGVNEQFF

V gene: TRBV27
J gene: TRBJ2-1
CDR3 protein: CASSTGLSSYNEQFF

V gene: TRBV27
J gene: TRBJ1-6
CDR3 protein: CASSSDRVGNSPLHF

V gene: TRBV18
J gene: TRBJ2-2
CDR3 protein: CASSPRGGTGELFF

V gene: TRBV12-5
J gene: TRBJ2-7
CDR3 protein: CASGLRGGDRAAYEQYF

V gene: TRBV15
J gene: TRBJ2-5
CDR3 protein: CATSARLAGGLETQYF

V gene: TRBV21-1
J gene: TRBJ1-5
CDR3 protein: CASSKARGDRGHKPQHF

V gene: TRBV15
J gene: TRBJ2-3
CDR3 protein: CATSREGRGPDTDTQYF

V gene: TRBV19
J gene: TRBJ2-5
CDR3 protein: CASSGLAAAQETQYF

V gene: TRBV11-2
J gene: TRBJ1-1
CDR3 protein: CASSFQVNTEAFF

V gene: TRBV5-1
J gene: TRBJ1-2
CDR3 protein: CASSRTGTANYGYTF

V gene: TRBV7-2
J gene: TRBJ2-5
CDR3 protein: CASSRAGVGETQYF

V gene: TRBV6-1
J gene: TRBJ2-7
CDR3 protein: CASSRTVSYEQYF

V gene: TRBV4-3
J gene: TRBJ2-1
CDR3 protein: CAPVPSSGGSSSYNEQFF

V gene: TRBV18
J gene: TRBJ2-2
CDR3 protein: CASSPGSTTGELFF

V gene: TRBV29-1
J gene: TRBJ1-3
CDR3 protein: CSVEVARGGRGGNTIYF

V gene: TRBV5-1
J gene: TRBJ2-6
CDR3 protein: CASSTGQASSSSGANVLTF

V gene: TRBV11-3
J gene: TRBJ2-3
CDR3 protein: CASSFMRGTDTQYF

V gene: TRBV6-5
J gene: TRBJ2-7
CDR3 protein: CASSYSGRISEYEQYF

V gene: TRBV6-4
J gene: TRBJ2-7
CDR3 protein: CASSRGTYEQYF

V gene: TRBV28
J gene: TRBJ2-7
CDR3 protein: CASSPPRQGFSSYEQYF

V gene: TRBV5-1
J gene: TRBJ1-2
CDR3 protein: CASSLDGRDRDYGYTF

V gene: TRBV18
J gene: TRBJ1-2
CDR3 protein: CASSPRTGPQANYGYTF

V gene: TRBV28
J gene: TRBJ2-7
CDR3 protein: CASSPQGGSYEQYF

V gene: TRBV7-9
J gene: TRBJ2-2
CDR3 protein: CASSLFSGVTGELFF

V gene: TRBV11-2
J gene: TRBJ2-2
CDR3 protein: CASSSLLATGELFF

V gene: TRBV9
J gene: TRBJ2-7
CDR3 protein: CASSEGSGPISYEQYF

V gene: TRBV27
J gene: TRBJ1-3
CDR3 protein: CASSPRDRGLFSGNTIYF

V gene: TRBV28
J gene: TRBJ2-7
CDR3 protein: CASRTGQAYEQYF

V gene: TRBV5-1
J gene: TRBJ2-1
CDR3 protein: CASSFRQGPYNEQFF

V gene: TRBV6-1
J gene: TRBJ1-3
CDR3 protein: CASRARGSGNTIYF